Shown below are 20 T cell receptor beta chains from a single sample sequenced in a study of Ad26.COV2.S vaccination and SARS-CoV-2 variants. Repertoires were generated with immunoSEQ multiplex PCR, while TCRdb's copy carries only in-frame clones and drops some. The table includes approximately 340,000 clones, about 85% detected once. The treatment: about 20 received Ad26.COV2.S at low or high dose, single or two shots; roughly five received placebo; per-sample allocation not given. Repertoires come from day 63 after the first vaccine or placebo injection. The starting material was peripheral blood, obtained in a trial of Ad26.COV2.S vaccine versus placebo. The receptors stem from a person aged 18-65 years who received the Ad26.COV2.S COVID-19 vaccine or a placebo.

Of note for this clone: One end of the junction fails to match germline, which may point to a read error. CDR3: CASSSDQRDF. CDR3 DNA sequence: TGTGCCAGCAGTTCGGACCAACGGGACTTC. The V call is TRBV12-3 or TRBV12-4, the J call TRBJ2-5; D not certain. The CDR3 extends over 10 amino acids.

This rearrangement joins TRBV21-1 to TRBJ2-7; the tabulated D call, TRBD1, remains unverified against the DNA. TRBV21-1 counts as a pseudogene. CDR3 length equals 16 residues. Here the CDR3 DNA reads TGTGCCAGCAGCAAAGGAGGGACAGGGGGGACCTACGAGCAGTACTTC. Translating gives CASSKGGTGGTYEQYF.

This sequence joins TRBV10-1 and TRBJ2-7; D may be TRBD1 (6 bases). Germline values: CDR1 WNHNN, CDR2 SYGVQD (reference sequence). This CDR3 region has 15 residues. Trimming left V 2 bases short and J 2 bases short, with 13 bases between. The CDR3 DNA reads as TGCGCCAGCAGTGAGGGTGGGGGCGCCGCCTACGAGCAGTACTTC. Protein product: CASSEGGGAAYEQYF.

In this sample, this clone turned up a few times. The J gene is TRBJ1-1, the V gene TRBV19, with TRBD1 identical over 7 bases. Germline V gene data show CDR1 as LNHDA and CDR2 as SQIVND (reference sequence). The CDR3 has 12 residues. V dropped 4 bases and J dropped 8; count of bases not matched to a gene: 4. The CDR3 DNA sequence: TGTGCCAGTAGTAGGCTACAGGGGGAAGCTTTCTTT. Its translation: CASSRLQGEAFF.

This clone was picked up a small number of times. J is TRBJ2-3 and V is TRBV7-8, with D possibly TRBD2 on 7 matching bases. The CDR3 has 14 amino acids. V was trimmed by 10 bases and J by 4 bases, leaving 18 bases between them. The germline CDR1 and CDR2 sequences are SGHVS and FQNEAQ. The CDR3 sequence is CATSRGGVADTQYF. The CDR3 DNA reads TGTGCCACCTCCAGAGGGGGGGTCGCAGATACGCAGTATTTT.

The J gene is TRBJ1-1, the V gene TRBV5-4; D remains unclear. The CDR3 has 13 residues. V was pared by 5 bases and J by 0 bases, with 8 bases between. The germline V gene has CDR1 SGHNT and CDR2 YYREEE (reference sequence). The CDR3 loop reads CASRQTVNTEAFF. The CDR3 region has the DNA TGTGCCAGCAGGCAGACCGTGAACACTGAAGCTTTCTTT.

The CDR3 sequence: CASSPEVTGELFF. Here the CDR3 DNA reads TGTGCCAGCAGCCCCGAAGTGACCGGGGAGCTGTTTTTT. The V and J genes are TRBV5-4 and TRBJ2-2; the D is unclear. The CDR3 totals 13 residues. Germline CDR1 is SGHNT and CDR2 is YYREEE (reference sequence). V lost 4 bases and J lost 5, with 9 bases in between.

This clone occurred many times. The V and J genes are TRBV6-4 and TRBJ2-3, with 8 positions matching TRBD2. Germline V CDR1 and CDR2: MRHNA, SNTAGT. The CDR3 extends over 14 amino acids. The junction had 0 bases not matched to a gene; V was cut back by 0 bases and J by 4 bases. CDR3 loop: CASSDSSGADTQYF. The CDR3, as DNA: TGTGCCAGCAGTGACTCTAGCGGGGCAGATACGCAGTATTTT.

The genes are TRBV19 and TRBJ2-3; TRBD2 matches at 11 bases. Germline CDR1 is LNHDA and CDR2 is SQIVND (reference sequence). The CDR3 consists of 15 residues. V was pared by 6 bases and J by 2 bases, with 4 bases of the junction left unmatched. CDR3 loop: CASSRLAGITDTQYF. CDR3 DNA sequence: TGTGCCAGTAGCCGACTAGCGGGGATCACAGATACGCAGTATTTT.

J is TRBJ2-7 and V is TRBV28, with D perhaps matching TRBD2 (6 bases). The CDR3 contains 14 residues. In germline, CDR1 is MDHEN, CDR2 SYDVKM. V lost 6 bases and J lost 6, with 18 bases in between. The CDR3 bases are TGTGCCAGCAGCCAGATAGGGGACGGGGGCGAGCAGTACTTC. Translation: CASSQIGDGGEQYF.

The V call is TRBV5-4, the J call TRBJ2-1; no reliable D call. Trimming cost V 4 bases and J 7 bases, with 6 bases left between them. Germline values: CDR1 SGHNT, CDR2 YYREEE (reference sequence). The CDR3 sequence is 11 residues long. The CDR3 loop is CASSQVNEQFF. Here the CDR3 DNA reads TGTGCCAGCAGCCAGGTGAATGAGCAGTTCTTC.

This rearrangement joins TRBV10-2 to TRBJ2-7, with a weak D call TRBD1 (6 bases). Between the trimmed V and J ends, which lost 10 bases and 0 bases, there was a span of 13 bases. The CDR3 is 13 residues long. CDR1 and CDR2 from the germline V gene are WSHSY and SAAADI. The CDR3 spells CATKQGLSYEQYF. The CDR3 DNA is TGCGCCACAAAACAGGGCCTCTCCTACGAGCAGTACTTC.

The gene calls are TRBV9 and TRBJ1-3, with D unclear. The germline V gene has CDR1 SGDLS and CDR2 YYNGEE. This CDR3 contains 16 residues. Trimming stripped 5 bases from V and 0 bases from J, with 15 bases between. The CDR3 sequence: CASSLTDGSSGNTIYF. The CDR3 bases are TGTGCCAGCAGTTTGACGGACGGGAGCTCTGGAAACACCATATATTTT.

The V and J genes are TRBV7-8 and TRBJ2-4; 7 nucleotides line up with TRBD1. Germline V gene data show CDR1 as SGHVS and CDR2 as FQNEAQ. This CDR3 spans 14 amino acids. The V segment lost 1 base and the J segment 5 bases; nucleotides outside the gene matches: 2. CDR3 in DNA: TGTGCCAGCAGCTTAGTTGGGACAGAAAACATTCAGTACTTC. It translates to CASSLVGTENIQYF.

This chain joins TRBV18 and TRBJ2-5; 7 nucleotides agree with TRBD1. Trimming at V came to 2 bases and at J to 5 bases, leaving 2 bases not matched to a gene. This CDR3 spans 13 amino acids. The germline V gene has CDR1 KGHSH and CDR2 LQKENI. CDR3 sequence reads: CASSPGTAETQYF. The CDR3 DNA follows: TGTGCCAGCTCACCAGGGACAGCGGAGACCCAGTACTTC.

The J gene is TRBJ2-7, the V gene TRBV5-1; 10 nucleotides agree with TRBD2. Trimming took 0 bases from V and 4 from J; bases not matched to a gene: 4. CDR3 length: 15 residues. Germline V CDR1 and CDR2: SGHRS, YFSETQ. The DNA for the CDR3 is TGCGCCAGCAGCTTGGGTACTAGCGGGGCGTACGAGCAGTACTTC. Translating it yields CASSLGTSGAYEQYF.

The V call is TRBV7-4, the J call TRBJ2-7; 7 bases map to TRBD1. The CDR3 loop spans 14 amino acids. Unmatched junction bases numbered 10, after V lost 7 bases and J lost 4 bases. The germline V gene encodes CDR1 SGHVT and CDR2 SQSDAQ. CDR3 bases: TGTGCCAGCACCCCGAGAGGGGGCGGATACGAGCAGTACTTC. Encoded protein: CASTPRGGGYEQYF.

This clone has a single count. The CDR3 DNA reads TGTGCCAGCAGCTTGGGTTCGACTAGCGAATACGAGCAGTACTTC. This translates into CASSLGSTSEYEQYF. This chain links TRBV5-4 with TRBJ2-7; the match to TRBD2 covers 8 bases. The CDR3 contains 15 residues. In germline, CDR1 is SGHNT, CDR2 YYREEE (reference sequence). The ends lost 0 bases at V and 4 bases at J; junction bases unmatched: 6.

This chain connects TRBV20-1 to TRBJ1-1; D unresolved. The CDR3 contains 13 residues. Germline V gene sequence: CDR1 DFQATT, CDR2 SNEGSKA (reference sequence). Trimming took off 3 bases at V and 0 bases at J, with 8 bases between the two ends. CDR3 in amino acids: CSASRDLNTEAFF. CDR3 coding DNA: TGCAGTGCTAGTAGGGATTTGAACACTGAAGCTTTCTTT.

The rearrangement joins TRBV19 to TRBJ1-1, with D uncertain. CDR3 size: 15 residues. V shed 6 bases and J shed 6 bases, with 20 bases lying between them. CDR1 and CDR2 (germline): LNHDA, SQIVND (reference sequence). The chain's CDR3 is CASRLHQTVPSEAFF. The CDR3, as DNA: TGTGCCAGTAGACTCCATCAAACAGTACCATCTGAAGCTTTCTTT.